Shown below are 15 T cell receptor beta chains from a single sample sequenced in a study of blood T cell repertoires in COVID-19. TCRdb keeps only in-frame clones here, not all; method: immunoSEQ multiplex PCR. The table shows hundreds of thousands of clones, with roughly 88% occurring only once. Sample: peripheral blood. The receptors originated from a woman aged 25 to 45 with active or convalescent COVID-19.

V and J are TRBV2 and TRBJ1-2, with TRBD1 as a possible D gene (6 bases). Germline V gene data show CDR1 as SNHLY and CDR2 as FYNNEI. V shed 5 bases and J shed 8 bases, with 9 bases lying between them. The CDR3 has 11 residues. CDR3: CASSSTGGYTF. For the CDR3, the DNA is TGTGCCAGCAGTTCCACAGGGGGCTACACCTTC.

This clone was observed a few times. The chain recombines TRBV14 with TRBJ1-1; 7 positions agree with TRBD1. Germline V CDR1 and CDR2: SGHDN, FVKESK. V gave up 7 bases and J gave up 5 bases; unmatched junction bases: 10. This CDR3 has 14 residues. CDR3 bases: TGTGCCAGCACCTTCCAGGGGGTGGGTACTGAAGCTTTCTTT. Translated, it gives CASTFQGVGTEAFF.

The J gene is TRBJ1-4, the V gene TRBV5-5; maybe TRBD1 (5 bases). The ends were cut back, 1 base at V and 8 bases at J, with 12 bases in the middle. Looked up from germline, CDR1 is SGHKS and CDR2 is YYEKEE (reference sequence). This CDR3 is 14 amino acids long. The CDR3 protein is CASSLPGAGEKLFF. The DNA for the CDR3 is TGTGCCAGCAGCTTGCCTGGGGCCGGAGAAAAACTGTTTTTT.

The CDR3 loop reads CASSLGSGDYGYTF. CDR3 coding DNA: TGTGCCAGCAGCTTGGGGTCGGGGGACTATGGCTACACCTTC. V gene TRBV5-5 combines with J gene TRBJ1-2, with D perhaps TRBD1 (5 bases). CDR1 is SGHKS and CDR2 is YYEKEE in the germline V gene (reference sequence). V lost 0 bases, J lost 3 bases, and 9 bases lay in between. There are 14 residues in the CDR3.

A few counts support this clone. J is TRBJ1-2 and V is TRBV27; D possibly corresponds to TRBD1 (6 bases). Germline CDR1 and CDR2: MNHEY and SMNVEV (reference sequence). This CDR3 has 12 amino acids. Trimming removed 7 bases from V and 7 bases from J, with 13 bases in between. CDR3 DNA: TGTGCCAGCACGGACAGATTTTCTGGCTACACCTTC. It translates to CASTDRFSGYTF.

This chain links TRBV6-4 with TRBJ2-5; 8 bases agree with TRBD2. J lost 2 bases, V lost 4 bases, and 6 bases had no gene match. Germline V gene data show CDR1 as MRHNA and CDR2 as SNTAGT. This CDR3 is 15 amino acids long. As DNA, the CDR3 is TGTGCCAGCAGTGCCATCGGGGGGGGTCAAGAGACCCAGTACTTC. Amino acids: CASSAIGGGQETQYF.

This chain joins TRBV5-5 and TRBJ1-1; the match to TRBD1 covers 8 bases. V shed 4 bases and J 4 bases; nucleotides not matched to a gene: 6. The germline V gene encodes CDR1 SGHKS and CDR2 YYEKEE (reference sequence). CDR3 size: 14 residues. The CDR3 region has the DNA TGTGCCAGCAGCGGATTTACAGGGGGCACTGAAGCTTTCTTT. It codes for CASSGFTGGTEAFF.

The chain's CDR3 is CASIPGQGYGYTF. The CDR3 coding sequence is TGTGCCAGTATCCCAGGACAGGGCTATGGCTACACCTTC. The V and J genes are TRBV19 and TRBJ1-2; 8 positions match TRBD1. J lost 4 bases, V lost 7 bases, and 5 bases had no gene match. CDR1 LNHDA and CDR2 SQIVND come from the germline V gene (reference sequence). This CDR3 is built from 13 residues.

The chain links TRBV4-1 to TRBJ1-2; D might be TRBD1 (5 bases). V lost 7 bases and J 4 bases, leaving 19 bases between the germline ends. This CDR3 contains 15 residues. Germline V CDR1 and CDR2: MGHRA, YSYEKL. This CDR3 reads CASTLTRTQPYGYTF. For the CDR3, the DNA is TGCGCCAGCACCCTAACCCGGACACAACCCTATGGCTACACCTTC.

The chain couples TRBV2 to TRBJ2-6; D is undetermined. The germline V gene encodes CDR1 SNHLY and CDR2 FYNNEI. V was cut by 4 bases and J by 0 bases, with 16 bases left in between. The length of the CDR3 is 18 residues. CDR3 residues: CASSGWAGEISGANVLTF. In DNA, the CDR3 is TGTGCCAGCAGTGGGTGGGCAGGCGAAATCTCTGGGGCCAACGTCCTGACTTTC.

V usage is TRBV9 and J usage is TRBJ2-7; the match to TRBD1 covers 7 bases. This CDR3 contains 15 residues. The germline CDR1 and CDR2 sequences are SGDLS and YYNGEE. V lost 0 bases to trimming and J lost 0 bases; unmatched junction nucleotides: 3. In DNA, the CDR3 is TGTGCCAGCAGCGTAGAGAGGGACAGCTCCTACGAGCAGTACTTC. It is translated as CASSVERDSSYEQYF.

V usage is TRBV10-1 and J usage is TRBJ2-3; TRBD2 is a possible D gene (6 bases). The CDR3 contains 17 residues. V was trimmed by 4 bases and J by 0 bases, leaving 17 bases between them. The germline V gene has CDR1 WNHNN and CDR2 SYGVQD (reference sequence). For the CDR3, the DNA is TGCGCCAGCAGTGCGGGAGAGTGGCGGGGTAGCACAGATACGCAGTATTTT. Its translation: CASSAGEWRGSTDTQYF.

V and J are TRBV7-2 and TRBJ1-3, with a possible D match to TRBD1 (6 bases). Germline CDR1 reads SGHTA; CDR2 reads FQGNSA. This CDR3 is built from 15 residues. V was clipped by 3 bases and J by 1 base, with 10 bases between them. The CDR3 loop reads CASSLAQGSGNTIYF. For the CDR3, the DNA is TGTGCCAGCAGCTTGGCGCAGGGGTCTGGAAACACCATATATTTT.

The chain is built from TRBV2 and TRBJ2-5; D might be TRBD2 (5 bases). V dropped 2 bases and J dropped 3 bases, with 13 bases sitting between them. Germline V gene sequence: CDR1 SNHLY, CDR2 FYNNEI. The CDR3 is 15 amino acids. CDR3 residues: CASSESPGEKETQYF. In DNA, the CDR3 is TGTGCCAGCAGTGAAAGCCCCGGGGAGAAAGAGACCCAGTACTTC.

The chain uses TRBV4-1 and TRBJ2-2; a weak D match, TRBD1 (6 bases). The V end was cut by 1 base, the J end by 1 base, with 19 bases between. The germline gives CDR1 MGHRA, CDR2 YSYEKL. This CDR3 is built from 19 residues. The CDR3 region is CASSQGLVRTAQNTGELFF. The CDR3 coding sequence is TGCGCCAGCAGCCAAGGACTTGTAAGGACAGCTCAGAACACCGGGGAGCTGTTTTTT.